Shown below are 27 T cell receptor beta chains from a single sample sequenced in a study of blood T cell repertoires in COVID-19. Repertoires were generated with immunoSEQ multiplex PCR, while TCRdb's copy carries only in-frame clones and drops some. Here the sample spans tens of thousands of clones, 82% being singletons. Sequenced: peripheral blood. Receptor source: a woman aged 55-69 years with acute or convalescent COVID-19.

This clone has only a few counts. The chain combines TRBV5-1 with TRBJ2-2; D is possibly TRBD2 (5 bases). This CDR3 has 11 amino acids. CDR1 and CDR2 (germline): SGHRS, YFSETQ. V lost 8 bases and J lost 6, with 8 bases in between. CDR3 loop: CASEEAGELFF. The DNA of the CDR3 is TGCGCCAGTGAGGAGGCCGGGGAGCTGTTTTTT. Full variable domain (outside the CDR3, taken from reference TRBV5-1 and TRBJ2-2): KAGVTQTPRYLIKTRGQQVTLSCSPISGHRSVSWYQQTPGQGLQFLFEYFSETQRNKGNFPGRFSGRQFSNSRSEMNVSTLELGDSALYLCASEEAGELFFGEGSRLTVL.

The rearrangement uses TRBV10-3 and TRBJ1-2; the match to TRBD1 covers 10 bases. The CDR3 has 17 residues. The J segment lost 5 bases and the V segment lost 3 bases, leaving 12 bases of the junction unmatched. The germline V gene encodes CDR1 ENHRY and CDR2 SYGVKD. In DNA, the CDR3 is TGTGCCATCAGTGACTCAAGGACAGGGGGGCTGGGTTATGGCTACACCTTC. Translated, it gives CAISDSRTGGLGYGYTF.

The CDR3 is CASSPIPGTLGTQYF. The CDR3 DNA is TGTGCCAGCAGCCCAATCCCCGGGACTTTAGGGACCCAGTACTTC. The chain couples TRBV3-1 (or the pseudogene TRBV3-2) to TRBJ2-5; a weak D match, TRBD2 (6 bases). The length of the CDR3 is 15 residues. CDR1 and CDR2 from the germline V gene are LGHDT and YNNKEL (reference sequence). V was trimmed by 4 bases and J by 7 bases, leaving 19 bases between them.

The chain has TRBV7-2 and TRBJ2-7, with D possibly TRBD2 on 7 matching bases. In germline, CDR1 is SGHTA, CDR2 FQGNSA. CDR3 length: 14 residues. The V end was cut by 8 bases, the J end by 6 bases, with 20 bases between. This CDR3 reads CASRSGGGPLEQYF. Written as DNA, the CDR3 is TGTGCCAGCCGCTCTGGGGGGGGCCCTCTCGAGCAGTACTTC.

The chain joins TRBV10-2 to TRBJ1-5; unclear D gene. The germline CDR1 and CDR2 sequences are WSHSY and SAAADI. V shed 6 bases and J shed 3 bases, with 12 bases lying between them. The CDR3 totals 14 residues. CDR3 sequence (DNA): TGCGCCAGCAGGACTGCAGAGATCAATCAGCCCCAGCATTTT. Amino acid sequence: CASRTAEINQPQHF.

CDR3 DNA sequence: TGTGCCAGCACCCTGGACTTCGACTTAAATTCACCCCTCCACTTT. The encoded protein is CASTLDFDLNSPLHF. The chain is built from TRBV6-5 and TRBJ1-6; D is undetermined. The CDR3 has 15 amino acids. The germline V gene has CDR1 MNHEY and CDR2 SVGAGI. Between the trimmed V and J ends, which lost 7 bases and 7 bases, there was a span of 17 bases.

With respect to this clone: Different DNA sequences within this sample yield the same CDR3. The chain is built from TRBV9 and TRBJ2-3; TRBD2 matches at 8 bases. The CDR3 runs 13 residues. The V gene's germline CDR1 is SGDLS and CDR2 YYNGEE. V lost 7 bases to trimming and J lost 6 bases; unmatched junction nucleotides: 7. In DNA form, the CDR3 reads TGTGCCAGCGGTCGGGGGGGAACGGATACGCAGTATTTT. This encodes CASGRGGTDTQYF.

This rearrangement joins TRBV7-2 to TRBJ2-2; TRBD2 agrees at 9 bases. Losses at the gene ends were 5 bases for V and 3 bases for J; bases not matched to a gene: 7. CDR1 is SGHTA, CDR2 FQGNSA, per germline. This CDR3 is 16 amino acids long. The CDR3 region is CASSPFSGGHTGELFF. CDR3 coding DNA: TGTGCCAGCAGCCCATTTAGCGGGGGCCACACCGGGGAGCTGTTTTTT.

V gene TRBV6-1 combines with J gene TRBJ2-2; D remains unclear. The V end was cut by 1 base, the J end by 4 bases, with 7 bases between. This CDR3 has 14 amino acids. CDR1 and CDR2 (germline): MNHNS, SASEGT. The DNA for the CDR3 is TGTGCCAGCAGTGAAGTCAGGTCCACCGGGGAGCTGTTTTTT. This gives the protein CASSEVRSTGELFF.

A note on this clone: One end of the junction varies from germline; a read error may be responsible. The gene calls are TRBV5-1 and TRBJ2-2; 10 nucleotides align to TRBD1. CDR3 length: 14 amino acids. CDR1 SGHRS and CDR2 YFSETQ come from the germline V gene. The DNA for the CDR3 is TGCGTCAGCAGCCGGGGACAGGGGCCCGGGGAGCTGTTTTTT. Translation gives CVSSRGQGPGELFF.

There are a few counts of this clone. The chain uses TRBV5-4 and TRBJ2-5; D call uncertain. Trimming took off 1 base at V and 2 bases at J, with 6 bases between the two ends. Germline V gene sequence: CDR1 SGHNT, CDR2 YYREEE (reference sequence). This CDR3 has 13 amino acids. The CDR3 DNA reads as TGTGCCAGCAGCTTGAGTCAGCAAGAGACCCAGTACTTC. Its translation is CASSLSQQETQYF.

V is TRBV19 and J is TRBJ2-2; a weak D match, TRBD1 (5 bases). The germline V gene encodes CDR1 LNHDA and CDR2 SQIVND (reference sequence). The CDR3 runs 13 residues. Trimming cost V 5 bases and J 3 bases, with 7 bases left between them. Here the CDR3 DNA reads TGTGCCAGTAGTCGACAGCACACCGGGGAGCTGTTTTTT. It yields the protein CASSRQHTGELFF.

This clone appeared a single time. The chain links TRBV27 to TRBJ1-2, with TRBD1 as a possible D gene (5 bases). Trimming removed 7 bases from V and 1 base from J, with 13 bases in between. In germline, CDR1 is MNHEY, CDR2 SMNVEV (reference sequence). The CDR3 is made up of 14 amino acids. CDR3 protein: CASTSRGGNYGYTF. For the CDR3, the DNA is TGTGCCAGCACTTCCCGGGGGGGTAACTATGGCTACACCTTC.

This chain connects TRBV5-4 to TRBJ1-6, with 9 positions matching TRBD1. Trimming cost V 4 bases and J 7 bases; bases outside gene matches: 6. The germline gives CDR1 SGHNT, CDR2 YYREEE (reference sequence). The CDR3 sequence is 15 residues long. The DNA of the CDR3 is TGTGCCAGCAGCAAAAGGGACAGGGTGAATTCACCCCTCCACTTT. It specifies CASSKRDRVNSPLHF.

The genes are TRBV5-1 and TRBJ1-3; weak D call: TRBD1 (5 bases). Trimming stripped 2 bases from V and 0 bases from J, with 9 bases between. The CDR3 totals 15 residues. Germline V gives CDR1 SGHRS, CDR2 YFSETQ. As DNA, the CDR3 is TGCGCCAGCAGCTTACGTCAGGGCTCTGGAAACACCATATATTTT. Protein product: CASSLRQGSGNTIYF.

This clone occurred many times. This chain uses TRBV13 with TRBJ1-2, with TRBD1 matching 7 bases. The CDR3 extends over 15 amino acids. From germline, CDR1 is PRHDT and CDR2 FYEKMQ (reference sequence). The V and J ends lost 5 bases and 1 base, in that order; junction bases with no gene match: 7. The CDR3 here is CASSPWDSSNYGYTF. The CDR3 DNA reads as TGTGCCAGCAGCCCGTGGGACAGTAGTAACTATGGCTACACCTTC.

The V call is TRBV7-9, the J call TRBJ1-1; 11 bases align to TRBD1. Trimming cost V 2 bases and J 3 bases; bases outside gene matches: 2. Germline V gene lookup returns CDR1 SEHNR and CDR2 FQNEAQ (reference sequence). The CDR3 is made up of 15 amino acids. This chain's CDR3 is CASSLRTGGYTEAFF. The CDR3 DNA follows: TGTGCCAGCAGCTTAAGGACAGGGGGCTACACTGAAGCTTTCTTT.

The gene calls are TRBV11-3 and TRBJ2-3, with 9 bases lining up with TRBD1. With V trimmed by 5 bases and J by 5 bases, 11 bases remained unmatched. The CDR3 loop spans 16 amino acids. Germline CDR1 SGHNT, CDR2 YENEEA. Here the CDR3 reads CASSPGDRVGEDTQYF. The DNA of the CDR3 is TGTGCCAGCAGCCCTGGGGACAGGGTAGGGGAAGATACGCAGTATTTT.

The chain links TRBV4-3 to TRBJ2-7; D might be TRBD1 (6 bases). Between the trimmed V and J ends, which lost 0 bases and 0 bases, there was a span of 12 bases. Germline-derived CDR1 and CDR2 are LGHNA and YSLEER. This CDR3 is built from 16 residues. The DNA of the CDR3 is TGCGCCAGCAGCCAAGATTTGGACAGAACCTCCTACGAGCAGTACTTC. It specifies CASSQDLDRTSYEQYF.

V gene TRBV24-1 combines with J gene TRBJ2-3; 10 nucleotides line up with TRBD1. CDR1 and CDR2 from the germline V gene are KGHDR and SFDVKD. The CDR3 is 18 amino acids. J lost 5 bases, V lost 4 bases, and 14 bases had no gene match. Here the CDR3 reads CATSDPSYGTGAGDTQYF. The CDR3 DNA reads as TGTGCCACCAGTGACCCTTCTTACGGGACAGGGGCAGGAGATACGCAGTATTTT.

The chain is built from TRBV2 and TRBJ2-7; D unclear. V was pared by 3 bases and J by 7 bases, with 16 bases between. Germline V gene sequence: CDR1 SNHLY, CDR2 FYNNEI. This CDR3 is built from 14 residues. Here the CDR3 reads CASSDLVGPGEQYF. The CDR3 DNA reads as TGTGCCAGCAGTGACCTGGTTGGTCCCGGGGAGCAGTACTTC.

The rearrangement uses TRBV2 and TRBJ2-3; 7 bases fit TRBD2. This CDR3 spans 16 amino acids. The germline gives CDR1 SNHLY, CDR2 FYNNEI. V trimming: 7 bases; J trimming: 3 bases; junction bases outside the gene matches: 13. This chain's CDR3 is CASKFPYRLATDTQYF. CDR3 in DNA: TGTGCCAGCAAATTTCCTTATCGACTAGCAACAGATACGCAGTATTTT. The full variable domain, with the rest looked up from reference TRBV2 and TRBJ2-3, is EPEVTQTPSHQVTQMGQEVILRCVPISNHLYFYWYRQILGQKVEFLVSFYNNEISEKSEIFDDQFSVERPDGSNFTLKIRSTKLEDSAMYFCASKFPYRLATDTQYFGPGTRLTVL.

This clone was seen once. V is TRBV7-3 and J is TRBJ2-2; weak D call: TRBD1 (6 bases). V was pared by 2 bases and J by 6 bases, with 10 bases between. CDR3 length: 14 residues. Germline V CDR1 and CDR2: SGHTA, FQGTGA. Written as DNA, the CDR3 is TGTGCCAGCAGCTTATCTGAGGGGGCCGGGGAGCTGTTTTTT. Encoded protein: CASSLSEGAGELFF.

The chain recombines TRBV19 with TRBJ2-2; 10 nucleotides line up with TRBD1. Per the germline V gene, CDR1 is LNHDA and CDR2 is SQIVND (reference sequence). J lost 6 bases, V lost 8 bases, and 6 bases had no gene match. The CDR3 extends over 14 amino acids. The CDR3 here is CASRQGARAGELFF. The DNA of the CDR3 is TGTGCCAGTCGACAGGGGGCGAGGGCCGGGGAGCTGTTTTTT.

DNA of the CDR3: TGTGCCAGCAGCCAGACAGGGAGCTATGGCTACACCTTC. This codes for CASSQTGSYGYTF. The chain joins TRBV7-6 to TRBJ1-2; 7 bases fit TRBD1. CDR3 length equals 13 residues. From germline, CDR1 is SGHVS and CDR2 FNYEAQ. Unmatched junction bases numbered 4, after V lost 5 bases and J lost 4 bases.

The chain recombines TRBV7-2 with TRBJ2-1; 9 bases map to TRBD1. Germline lookup yields CDR1 SGHTA and CDR2 FQGNSA. CDR3 size: 17 residues. J gave up 4 bases and V 4 bases, and 11 bases lay outside the gene matches. The CDR3 nucleotides read TGTGCCAGCAGCTCGCAATTACTGACAGGGGGGTACAATGAGCAGTTCTTC. Residues: CASSSQLLTGGYNEQFF.

The chain combines TRBV5-1 with TRBJ2-3, with 10 bases that match TRBD2. This CDR3 contains 16 residues. With V trimmed by 3 bases and J by 1 base, 5 bases remained unmatched. Germline V gene lookup returns CDR1 SGHRS and CDR2 YFSETQ. The CDR3 spells CASSSPSGGRTDTQYF. CDR3 DNA: TGCGCCAGCAGCTCCCCTAGCGGGGGACGCACAGATACGCAGTATTTT.